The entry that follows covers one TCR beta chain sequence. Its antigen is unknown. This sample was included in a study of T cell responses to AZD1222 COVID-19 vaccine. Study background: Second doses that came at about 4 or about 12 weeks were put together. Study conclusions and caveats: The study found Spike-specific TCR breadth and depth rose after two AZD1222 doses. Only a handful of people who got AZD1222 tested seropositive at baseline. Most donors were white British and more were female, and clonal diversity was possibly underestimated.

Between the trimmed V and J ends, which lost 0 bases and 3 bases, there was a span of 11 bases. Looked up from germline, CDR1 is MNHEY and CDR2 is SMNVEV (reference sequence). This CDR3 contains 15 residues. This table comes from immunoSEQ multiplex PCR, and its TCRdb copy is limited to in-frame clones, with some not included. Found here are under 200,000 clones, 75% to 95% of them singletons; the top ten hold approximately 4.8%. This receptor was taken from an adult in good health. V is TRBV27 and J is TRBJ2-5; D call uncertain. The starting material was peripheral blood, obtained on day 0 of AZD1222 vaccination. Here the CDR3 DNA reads TGTGCCAGCAGTTTATCGGCTAGTCCCAAAGAGACCCAGTACTTC. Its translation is CASSLSASPKETQYF.